What follows is one T cell receptor beta chain and its context. Antigen specificity is unknown. This entry is derived from a study of OX40 agonist ivuxolimab in advanced cancers. For the study at large: Each dose-escalation patient presented with hepatocellular carcinoma, melanoma, renal cell or head and neck cancer. Study-wide results and limits: At 0.1-3.0 mg/kg, partial responders had clonal expansion among the lowest observed.

Generated by immunoSEQ multiplex PCR, the TCRdb table keeps only in-frame clones and is missing some. The repertoire includes tens of thousands of clones, around 94% of them detected once, and 8% to 10% sits in the top ten. V gave up 7 bases and J gave up 1 base; unmatched junction bases: 6. In germline, CDR1 is SGHAT, CDR2 FQDESV (reference sequence). The CDR3 is made up of 15 amino acids. This specimen consisted of CD4+ or CD8+ T cells sorted from blood, obtained in a trial of the OX40 agonist ivuxolimab. This sequence was found in an adult with an advanced solid tumor such as melanoma, head and neck, liver or kidney cancer. The chain recombines TRBV11-1 with TRBJ2-3, with TRBD1 matching 9 bases. This CDR3 reads CASTLRTGGTDTQYF. In DNA form, the CDR3 reads TGTGCCAGCACCCTACGGACAGGGGGCACAGATACGCAGTATTTT.